The T cell receptor gamma chain under discussion was sequenced for a study of Vδ1+ human thymocytes. Study observations and caveats: In the thymus, TRG and TRD repertoires looked highly polyclonal with Gaussian CDR3 lengths. TRG sequences recurred across donors, whereas TRD sequences stayed essentially private.

The CDR3 extends over 13 amino acids. Per germline, CDR1 VTNTFY and CDR2 YDVSTARD (reference sequence). Trimming cost V 3 bases and J 5 bases; bases outside gene matches: 7. Extracted RNA was reverse transcribed into cDNA. Pooled V-gene forward primers with one constant-region reverse primer generated the CDR3 amplicons by multiplex PCR. TCRdb re-called clones from the multiplex PCR reads via CATT. The table has 9,000 or so gamma-chain clones, less than 70% seen once. Worth noting for this clone: Its antigen is not known.

This sequence originates from a girl less than two years old who had congenital heart surgery. Material for sequencing was Vdelta1+ gamma-delta thymocytes from the thymus. Subset of the sample: FACS-sorted CD3+ TCRalphabeta- TCRVdelta1+ TCRVdelta2- thymocytes. The rearrangement links TRGV3 to TRGJ1 or TRGJ2. The J gene was missing in TCRdb and was found by matching the end of the DNA to germline. This chain's CDR3 is CATWDPPNYKKLF. The CDR3 DNA reads TGTGCCACCTGGGACCCCCCCAATTATAAGAAACTCTTT.